Presented here are 9 T cell receptor beta chains from one specimen sequenced in a study of T cells in women clearing cervical HPV infection. Produced via immunoSEQ multiplex PCR; TCRdb's table is partial and in-frame only. This sample contains 25,000 to 35,000 clones. Sample: blood buffy coat. These receptors came from a woman aged 18 to 75 with a cervical HPV16 infection that either progressed to CIN3+ or cleared (not recorded which).

A note on this clone: The CDR3 end lies 3 residues beyond the end of the read and is filled in from the germline J gene. The J gene is TRBJ2-7, the V gene TRBV30; 7 bases align to TRBD1. This CDR3 comprises 14 residues. Germline CDR1 and CDR2: GTSNPN and SVGIG (reference sequence). The junction had 6 bases not matched to a gene; V was cut back by 2 bases and J by 2 bases. CDR3 DNA (partial): TGTGCCTGGAGTCCCGGGACAGCCACCTACGAG. It is translated as CAWSPGTATYE. The whole CDR3 region reads CAWSPGTATYEQYF. The whole variable domain, filled in from reference TRBV30 and TRBJ2-7, reads SQTIHQWPATLVQPVGSPLSLECTVEGTSNPNLYWYRQAAGRGLQLLFYSVGIGQISSEVPQNLSASRPQDRQFILSSKKLLLSDSGFYLCAWSPGTATYEQYFGPGTRLTVT.

Points on this clone: The CDR3 end lies 3 residues beyond the end of the read and is filled in from the germline J gene. The rearrangement joins TRBV11-1 to TRBJ2-3, with D perhaps TRBD2 (5 bases). Between the trimmed V and J ends, which lost 6 bases and 4 bases, there was a span of 11 bases. Germline V gives CDR1 SGHAT, CDR2 FQDESV (reference sequence). The CDR3 runs 13 residues. The chain's CDR3 is CASRERGADTQYF. The sequenced CDR3 bases are TGTGCCAGCAGGGAACGGGGTGCAGATACG.

Regarding this clone: The sequenced fragment ends 3 residues before the CDR3 boundary, so the rest is inferred from the germline J gene. The chain links TRBV5-4 to TRBJ2-7; 9 nucleotides match TRBD2. There are 16 residues in the CDR3. CDR1 is SGHNT and CDR2 is YYREEE in the germline V gene (reference sequence). V shed 4 bases and J 4 bases; nucleotides not matched to a gene: 12. The CDR3: CASSDRGTSPPYEQYF. The CDR3 bases that were read are TGTGCCAGCAGCGATAGGGGGACTAGCCCCCCATACGAG. The variable domain in full, with the rest retrieved from reference TRBV5-4 and TRBJ2-7, is ETGVTQSPTHLIKTRGQQVTLRCSSQSGHNTVSWYQQALGQGPQFIFQYYREEENGRGNFPPRFSGLQFPNYSSELNVNALELDDSALYLCASSDRGTSPPYEQYFGPGTRLTVT.

Concerning this clone: The read terminates 3 residues before the CDR3 end, so the remaining end is supplied by the germline J gene. The chain recombines TRBV11-2 with TRBJ2-2, with D possibly matching TRBD1 (5 bases). V lost 2 bases and J 0 bases, leaving 7 bases between the germline ends. The CDR3 has 15 residues. CDR1 and CDR2 (germline): SGHAT, FQNNGV. The CDR3 sequence is CASSLRGANTGELFF. The part of the CDR3 DNA that was read is TGTGCCAGCAGCTTAAGGGGCGCGAACACCGGGGAG.

Comments on this clone: Coverage ceases 3 residues before the CDR3 finishes, and the germline J gene fills in the end. This chain uses TRBV12-5 with TRBJ2-7; 9 nucleotides line up with TRBD1. Germline-derived CDR1 and CDR2 are LGHNT and FRNRAP. The CDR3 length is 18 residues. V lost 6 bases and J lost 4; bases outside the gene matches: 19. The part of the CDR3 DNA that was read is TGTGCTAGTGGACTCGGGACAGGGATAAGAAGGGGCTCTTACGAG. This sequence encodes CASGLGTGIRRGSYE. The full CDR3 protein is CASGLGTGIRRGSYEQYF.

Worth noting for this clone: The missing CDR3 end, 3 residues past where the read stops, is filled in from the germline J gene. This chain joins TRBV7-3 and TRBJ2-3; 13 bases are shared with TRBD2. CDR1 is SGHTA and CDR2 is FQGTGA in the germline V gene. V was pared by 3 bases and J by 8 bases, with 2 bases of the junction left unmatched. The CDR3 extends over 14 amino acids. The CDR3 loop reads CASSFGLAGVTQYF. The sequenced CDR3 bases are TGTGCCAGCAGCTTTGGACTAGCGGGGGTTACG.

The CDR3 reads CASKSYPGESTEAFF. The CDR3 bases that were read are TGCGCCAGCAAATCATATCCAGGGGAGAGCACTGAA. This rearrangement joins TRBV5-1 to TRBJ1-1, with TRBD1 as a possible D gene (6 bases). Read coverage stops 3 residues before the CDR3 terminus; the germline J gene supplies the remainder. The ends were cut back, 6 bases at V and 4 bases at J, with 19 bases in the middle. The germline CDR1 and CDR2 sequences are SGHRS and YFSETQ. The CDR3 has 15 residues.

With regard to this clone: The read terminates 3 residues before the CDR3 end, so the remaining end is supplied by the germline J gene. The chain has TRBV5-1 and TRBJ2-3; D not certain. Trimming removed 0 bases at V and 2 bases at J, with 7 bases between. Germline V gene sequence: CDR1 SGHRS, CDR2 YFSETQ. This CDR3 region has 14 residues. The CDR3 is CASSLGQPTDTQYF. CDR3 bases read: TGCGCCAGCAGCTTGGGACAACCCACAGATACG.

Notes on this clone: The read terminates 3 residues ahead of where the CDR3 ends, so the germline J gene completes it. The chain links TRBV20-1 to TRBJ1-2; 10 bases map to TRBD1. This CDR3 region has 18 residues. The V and J ends lost 0 bases and 0 bases, in that order; junction bases with no gene match: 10. Germline V gene data show CDR1 as DFQATT and CDR2 as SNEGSKA (reference sequence). CDR3 bases read: TGCAGTGCTAGAGACTTGGGTGGACAGGGGGAAACTAACTATGGC. It is translated as CSARDLGGQGETNYG. The whole CDR3 reads CSARDLGGQGETNYGYTF.